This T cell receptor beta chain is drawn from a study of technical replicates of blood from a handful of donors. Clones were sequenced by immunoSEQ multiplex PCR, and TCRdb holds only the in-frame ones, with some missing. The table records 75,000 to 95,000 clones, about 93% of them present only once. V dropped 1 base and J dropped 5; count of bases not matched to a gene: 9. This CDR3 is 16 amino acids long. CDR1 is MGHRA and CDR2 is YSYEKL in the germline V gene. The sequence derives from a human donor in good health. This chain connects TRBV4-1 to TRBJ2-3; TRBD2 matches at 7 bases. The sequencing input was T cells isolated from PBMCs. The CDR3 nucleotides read TGCGCCAGCAGCCAAGCGGTCCAGCGGGAATTAGATACGCAGTATTTT. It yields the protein CASSQAVQRELDTQYF.